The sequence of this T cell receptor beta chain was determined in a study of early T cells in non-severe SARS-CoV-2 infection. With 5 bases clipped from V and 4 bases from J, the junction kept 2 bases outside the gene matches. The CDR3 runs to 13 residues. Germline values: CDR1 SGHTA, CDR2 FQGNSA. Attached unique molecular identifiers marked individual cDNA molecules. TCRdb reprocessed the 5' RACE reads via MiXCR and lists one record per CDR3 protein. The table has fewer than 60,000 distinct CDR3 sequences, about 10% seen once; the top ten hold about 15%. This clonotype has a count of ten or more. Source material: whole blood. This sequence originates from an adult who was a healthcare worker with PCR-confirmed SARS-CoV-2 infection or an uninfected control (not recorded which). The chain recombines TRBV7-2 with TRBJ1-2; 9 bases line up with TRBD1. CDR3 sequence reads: CASSGDRAYGYTF. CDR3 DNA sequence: TGTGCCAGCAGCGGGGACAGGGCCTATGGCTACACCTTC. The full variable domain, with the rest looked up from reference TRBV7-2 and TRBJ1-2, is GAGVSQSPSNKVTEKGKDVELRCDPISGHTALYWYRQSLGQGLEFLIYFQGNSAPDKSGLPSDRFSAERTGGSVSTLTIQRTQQEDSAVYLCASSGDRAYGYTFGSGTRLTVV.